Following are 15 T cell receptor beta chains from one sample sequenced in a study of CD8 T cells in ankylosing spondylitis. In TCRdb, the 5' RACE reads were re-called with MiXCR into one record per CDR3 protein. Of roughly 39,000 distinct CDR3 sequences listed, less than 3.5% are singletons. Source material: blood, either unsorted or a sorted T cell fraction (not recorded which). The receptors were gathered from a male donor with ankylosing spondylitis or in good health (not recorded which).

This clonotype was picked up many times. The CDR3 sequence: CASSPLGTAGNEQFF. The CDR3 nucleotides are TGTGCCAGCAGCCCTCTCGGGACAGCGGGCAATGAGCAGTTCTTC. The rearrangement uses TRBV9 and TRBJ2-1; possibly TRBD1 for D (7 bases). CDR1 is SGDLS and CDR2 is YYNGEE in the germline V gene. Trimming stripped 4 bases from V and 6 bases from J, with 17 bases between. This CDR3 is built from 15 residues. Full variable domain (remainder filled in from reference TRBV9 and TRBJ2-1): DSGVTQTPKHLITATGQRVTLRCSPRSGDLSVYWYQQSLDQGLQFLIQYYNGEERAKGNILERFSAQQFPDLHSELNLSSLELGDSALYFCASSPLGTAGNEQFFGPGTRLTVL.

The CDR3 DNA follows: TGTGCCAGCAGCGGACCCATTAGCGGGAAGAACACCGGGGAGCTGTTTTTT. It is translated as CASSGPISGKNTGELFF. This chain links TRBV9 with TRBJ2-2, with 8 bases aligning to TRBD2. Trimming at V came to 3 bases and at J to 1 base, leaving 8 bases not matched to a gene. Germline V gene sequence: CDR1 SGDLS, CDR2 YYNGEE. The CDR3 runs to 17 residues.

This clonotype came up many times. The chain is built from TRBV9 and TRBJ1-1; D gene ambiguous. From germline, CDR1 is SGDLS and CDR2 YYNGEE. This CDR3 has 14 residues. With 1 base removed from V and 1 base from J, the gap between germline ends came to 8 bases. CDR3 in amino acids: CASSVSQKNTEAFF. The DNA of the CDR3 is TGTGCCAGCAGCGTAAGTCAGAAGAACACTGAAGCTTTCTTT.

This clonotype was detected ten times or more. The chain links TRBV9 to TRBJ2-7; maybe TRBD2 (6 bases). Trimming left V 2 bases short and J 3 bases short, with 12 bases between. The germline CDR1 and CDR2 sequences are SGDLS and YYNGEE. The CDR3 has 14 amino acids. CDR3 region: CASSVSGADYEQYF. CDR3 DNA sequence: TGTGCCAGCAGCGTTAGCGGAGCTGACTACGAGCAGTACTTC.

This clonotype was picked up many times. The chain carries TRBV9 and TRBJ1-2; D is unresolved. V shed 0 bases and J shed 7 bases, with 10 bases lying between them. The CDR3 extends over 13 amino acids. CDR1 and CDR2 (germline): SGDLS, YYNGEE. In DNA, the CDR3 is TGTGCCAGCAGCGTAGCCCCAGACTCTGGCTACACCTTC. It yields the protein CASSVAPDSGYTF. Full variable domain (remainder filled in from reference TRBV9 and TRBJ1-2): DSGVTQTPKHLITATGQRVTLRCSPRSGDLSVYWYQQSLDQGLQFLIQYYNGEERAKGNILERFSAQQFPDLHSELNLSSLELGDSALYFCASSVAPDSGYTFGSGTRLTVV.

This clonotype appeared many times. CDR3 coding DNA: TGTGCCAGCAGCAGAACGGGCGGGAGCTCCGGGGAGCTGTTTTTT. Translation: CASSRTGGSSGELFF. This chain connects TRBV9 to TRBJ2-2; TRBD2 agrees at 7 bases. V gave up 4 bases and J gave up 6 bases; unmatched junction bases: 9. CDR3 length equals 15 residues. Germline lookup yields CDR1 SGDLS and CDR2 YYNGEE. Looking up the rest from reference TRBV9 and TRBJ2-2 gives the full variable domain: DSGVTQTPKHLITATGQRVTLRCSPRSGDLSVYWYQQSLDQGLQFLIQYYNGEERAKGNILERFSAQQFPDLHSELNLSSLELGDSALYFCASSRTGGSSGELFFGEGSRLTVL.

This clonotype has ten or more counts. CDR3 sequence (DNA): TGTGCCAGCAGCCCCCATACTAGCGGAAACTCCTACGAGCAGTACTTC. As protein: CASSPHTSGNSYEQYF. The V and J genes are TRBV9 and TRBJ2-7; 8 bases agree with TRBD2. Germline CDR1 reads SGDLS; CDR2 reads YYNGEE. The CDR3 loop spans 16 amino acids. The V segment lost 4 bases and the J segment 0 bases; nucleotides outside the gene matches: 9.

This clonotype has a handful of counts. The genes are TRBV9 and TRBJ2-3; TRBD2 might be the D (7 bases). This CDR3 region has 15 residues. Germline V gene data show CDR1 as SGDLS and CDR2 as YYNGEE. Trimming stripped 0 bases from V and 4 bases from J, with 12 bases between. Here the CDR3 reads CASSVAQGGPDTQYF. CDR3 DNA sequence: TGTGCCAGCAGCGTAGCACAGGGAGGGCCAGATACGCAGTATTTT.

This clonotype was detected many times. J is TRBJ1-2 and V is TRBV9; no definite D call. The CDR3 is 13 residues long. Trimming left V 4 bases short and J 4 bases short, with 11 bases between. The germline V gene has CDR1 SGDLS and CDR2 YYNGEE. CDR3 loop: CASSPVRSYGYTF. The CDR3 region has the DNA TGTGCCAGCAGCCCCGTCCGTAGCTATGGCTACACCTTC.

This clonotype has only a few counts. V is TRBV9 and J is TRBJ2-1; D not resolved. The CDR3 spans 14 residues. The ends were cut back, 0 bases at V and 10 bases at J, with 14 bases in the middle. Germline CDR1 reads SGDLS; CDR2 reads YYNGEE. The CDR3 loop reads CASSVDVWAREQFF. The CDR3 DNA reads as TGTGCCAGCAGCGTAGATGTATGGGCCCGGGAGCAGTTCTTC.

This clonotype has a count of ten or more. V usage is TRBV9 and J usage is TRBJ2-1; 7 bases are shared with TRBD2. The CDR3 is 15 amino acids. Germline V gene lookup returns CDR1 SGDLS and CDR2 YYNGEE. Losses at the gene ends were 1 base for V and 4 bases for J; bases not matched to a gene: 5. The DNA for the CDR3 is TGTGCCAGCAGCGTAATGGGGGGGGTATACAATGAGCAGTTCTTC. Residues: CASSVMGGVYNEQFF.

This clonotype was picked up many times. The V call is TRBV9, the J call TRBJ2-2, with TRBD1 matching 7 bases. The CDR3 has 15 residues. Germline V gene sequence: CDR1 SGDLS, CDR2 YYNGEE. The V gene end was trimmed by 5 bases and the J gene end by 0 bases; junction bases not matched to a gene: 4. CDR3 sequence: CASSEGAPNTGELFF. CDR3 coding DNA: TGTGCCAGCAGTGAGGGGGCCCCGAACACCGGGGAGCTGTTTTTT.

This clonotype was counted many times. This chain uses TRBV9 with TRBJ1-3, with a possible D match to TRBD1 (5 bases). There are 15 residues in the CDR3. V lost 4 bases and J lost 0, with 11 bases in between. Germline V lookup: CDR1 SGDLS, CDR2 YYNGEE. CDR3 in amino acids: CASSSDSYSGNTIYF. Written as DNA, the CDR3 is TGTGCCAGCAGCTCCGACAGTTACTCTGGAAACACCATATATTTT.

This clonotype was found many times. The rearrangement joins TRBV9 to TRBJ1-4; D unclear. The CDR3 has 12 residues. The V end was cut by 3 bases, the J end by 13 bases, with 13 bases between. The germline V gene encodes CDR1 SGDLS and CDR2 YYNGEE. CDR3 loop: CASSGQDRLLFF. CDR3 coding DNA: TGTGCCAGCAGCGGACAAGATCGGTTACTGTTTTTT. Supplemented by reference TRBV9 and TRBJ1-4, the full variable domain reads DSGVTQTPKHLITATGQRVTLRCSPRSGDLSVYWYQQSLDQGLQFLIQYYNGEERAKGNILERFSAQQFPDLHSELNLSSLELGDSALYFCASSGQDRLLFFGSGTQLSVL.

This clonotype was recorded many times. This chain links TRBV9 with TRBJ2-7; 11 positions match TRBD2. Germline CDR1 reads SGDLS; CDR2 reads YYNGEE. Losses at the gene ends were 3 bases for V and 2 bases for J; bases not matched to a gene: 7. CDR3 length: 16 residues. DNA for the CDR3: TGTGCCAGCAGCGGGGGACTAGCGGAGCTCACCTACGAGCAGTACTTC. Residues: CASSGGLAELTYEQYF.